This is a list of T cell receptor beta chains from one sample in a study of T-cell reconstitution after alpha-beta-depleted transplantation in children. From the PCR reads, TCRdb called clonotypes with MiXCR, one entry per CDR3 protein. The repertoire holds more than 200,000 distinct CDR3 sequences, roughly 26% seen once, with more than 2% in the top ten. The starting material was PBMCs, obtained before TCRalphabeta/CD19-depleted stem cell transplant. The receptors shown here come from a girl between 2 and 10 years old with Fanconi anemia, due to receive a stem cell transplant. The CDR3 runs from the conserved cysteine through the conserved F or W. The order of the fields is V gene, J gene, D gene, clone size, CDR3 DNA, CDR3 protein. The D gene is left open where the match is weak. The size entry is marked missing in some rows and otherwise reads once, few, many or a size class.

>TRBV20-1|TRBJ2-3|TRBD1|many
TGCAGTGCTTCACAGGGGGCAGGTGCAGATACGCAGTATTTT
CSASQGAGADTQYF
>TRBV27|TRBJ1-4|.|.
TGTGCCAGCAGTTCAATTACGGCCGGGGTAGGAGTAGATGAAAAACTGTTTTTT
CASSSITAGVGVDEKLFF
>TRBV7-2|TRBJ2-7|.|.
TGTGCCAGCAGCTCGACTAGTCTGACGTTTAGCTCCTACGAGCAGTACTTC
CASSSTSLTFSSYEQYF
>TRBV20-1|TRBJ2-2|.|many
TGCAGTGCTAGAGTCTCTGGAGGCGAAACTACCGGGGAGCTGTTTTTT
CSARVSGGETTGELFF
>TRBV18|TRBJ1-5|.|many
TGTGCCAGCTCACCGGATAGAAATCAGCCCCAGCATTTT
CASSPDRNQPQHF
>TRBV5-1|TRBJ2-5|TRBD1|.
TGCGCCAGCGGGGGACAGGGAGCCCGAGAGACCCAGTACTTC
CASGGQGARETQYF
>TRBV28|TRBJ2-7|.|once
TGTGCCAGCAGTTTCCCAACCAGACTAGCCTACGAGCAGTACTTC
CASSFPTRLAYEQYF
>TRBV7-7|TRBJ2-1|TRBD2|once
TGTGCCAGCAGCTCTTCCCCATCTAGCGGATCCTACAATGAGCAGTTCTTC
CASSSSPSSGSYNEQFF
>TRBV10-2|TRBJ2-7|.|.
TGCGCCGGAACAGGGATCGACGAGCAGTACTTC
CAGTGIDEQYF
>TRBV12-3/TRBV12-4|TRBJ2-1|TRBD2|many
TGTGCCAGCAGTCTCCGGACTAGCGGGGGGAATGAGCAGTTCTTC
CASSLRTSGGNEQFF
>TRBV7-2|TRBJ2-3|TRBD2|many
TGTGCCAGCAGCTCTAGCGGGGGGAGCACAGATACGCAGTATTTT
CASSSSGGSTDTQYF
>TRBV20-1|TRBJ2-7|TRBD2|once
TGCAGTGTAGATAGCGGGAGCCTGAGCTCCTACGAGCAGTACTTC
CSVDSGSLSSYEQYF
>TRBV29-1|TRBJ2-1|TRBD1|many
TGCAGCGTTGAGGACAGGCTCTCCTACAATGAGCAGTTCTTC
CSVEDRLSYNEQFF
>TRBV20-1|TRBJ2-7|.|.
TGCAGTGCTAGGGACAGAATGGGGGAGCAGTACTTC
CSARDRMGEQYF
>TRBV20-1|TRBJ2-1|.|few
TGCAGTGCTAGAGATCTGGAGCGGAACTACAATGAGCAGTTCTTC
CSARDLERNYNEQFF
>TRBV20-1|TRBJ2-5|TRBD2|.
TGCAGTGCTCAGCGTCCGGGACTAGCGGGATCGACGACGGAGACCCAGTACTTC
CSAQRPGLAGSTTETQYF
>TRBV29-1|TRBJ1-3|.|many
TGCAGCGTTGTAGAGGGGCTTGGAAACACCATATATTTT
CSVVEGLGNTIYF
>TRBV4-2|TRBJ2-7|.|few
TGTGCCAGCAGCCGACAGGAGGACTCCTACGAGCAGTACTTC
CASSRQEDSYEQYF
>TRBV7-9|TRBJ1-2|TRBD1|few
TGTGCCAGCAGCCCTCGACAGGGAAGCTATGGCTACACCTTC
CASSPRQGSYGYTF
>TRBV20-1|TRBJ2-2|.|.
TGCAGCAACGCGAACACCGGGGAGCTGTTTTTT
CSNANTGELFF
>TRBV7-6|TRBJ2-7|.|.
TGTGCCAGGAAGAGGACCCAGGGAGCGAGCTCCTACGAGCAGTACTTC
CARKRTQGASSYEQYF
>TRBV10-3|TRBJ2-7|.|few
TGTGCCATCAATCAGGGGATGGCCGAGCAGTACTTC
CAINQGMAEQYF
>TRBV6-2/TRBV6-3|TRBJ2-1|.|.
TGTGCCAGCAGTACTTTCTCCGACGTGGACTACTACAATGAGCAGTTCTTC
CASSTFSDVDYYNEQFF
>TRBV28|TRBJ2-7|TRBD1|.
TGTGCCAGCAGTTGGGGGACAGGCTACGAGCAGTACTTC
CASSWGTGYEQYF
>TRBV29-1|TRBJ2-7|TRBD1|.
TGCAGCGTCGACCTGACAGGGGGAAACGAGCAGTACTTC
CSVDLTGGNEQYF
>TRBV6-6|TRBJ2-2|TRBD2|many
TGTGCCAGGACTAGCGGGGGACGCCGGGAGCTGTTTTTT
CARTSGGRRELFF
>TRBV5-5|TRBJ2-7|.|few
TGTGCCAGCAGCGCGGGCTTTTGGGGTATCTTCCACGAGCAGTACTTC
CASSAGFWGIFHEQYF
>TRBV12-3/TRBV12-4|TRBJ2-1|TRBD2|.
TGTGCCAGCAGTCCACCGAAGGGACTAGCGGAGCAGTTCTTC
CASSPPKGLAEQFF